These 18 T cell receptor beta chains were sequenced from one sample in a study of cytomegalovirus exposure and HLA in healthy donors. PCR employed 60 Vbeta and 13 Jbeta primers. TCRdb's table, derived via immunoSEQ multiplex PCR, lists solely in-frame clones and lacks some. The table has around 53,000 clones, approximately 84% seen once. Material: PBMCs. The source of these receptors is a man aged 45 to 65 in good health and CMV-seronegative.

The chain joins TRBV28 to TRBJ2-4; 9 bases match TRBD1. Trimming removed 6 bases from V and 6 bases from J; junction bases left unmatched: 9. Germline CDR1 and CDR2: MDHEN and SYDVKM. CDR3 length: 15 amino acids. The chain's CDR3 is CASSPSLDRGNIQYF. Written as DNA, the CDR3 is TGTGCCAGCAGCCCTAGCCTGGACAGGGGAAACATTCAGTACTTC. Based on the CDR3 plus reference TRBV28 and TRBJ2-4, the full variable domain is DVKVTQSSRYLVKRTGEKVFLECVQDMDHENMFWYRQDPGLGLRLIYFSYDVKMKEKGDIPEGYSVSREKKERFSLILESASTNQTSMYLCASSPSLDRGNIQYFGAGTRLSVL.

Concerning this clone itself: Within the sample, other DNA sequences also encode this same CDR3. The chain combines TRBV7-8 with TRBJ1-4; D gene ambiguous. The germline gives CDR1 SGHVS, CDR2 FQNEAQ. The CDR3 has 15 residues. Trimming removed 1 base at V and 0 bases at J, with 6 bases between. The CDR3 protein is CASSLGTATNEKLFF. CDR3 bases: TGTGCCAGCAGCTTAGGAACAGCAACTAATGAAAAACTGTTTTTT.

This chain connects TRBV6-5 to TRBJ2-5; perhaps TRBD1 as D (6 bases). Germline CDR1 MNHEY, CDR2 SVGAGI. The V and J ends lost 6 bases and 4 bases respectively, with 15 bases between them. The CDR3 length is 14 residues. The CDR3 DNA reads as TGTGCCAGCAGGAAACAGGGTTCTGGAGAGACCCAGTACTTC. Amino acids: CASRKQGSGETQYF.

The V and J genes are TRBV7-2 and TRBJ1-3; TRBD1 matches 10 bases. This CDR3 is 16 amino acids long. CDR1 is SGHTA, CDR2 FQGNSA, per germline. V shed 5 bases, J shed 4 bases, and the junction held 8 bases outside the gene matches. CDR3 sequence (DNA): TGTGCCAGCAGCCCGCGGACAGGGGGATACGGAAACACCATATATTTT. Its protein product is CASSPRTGGYGNTIYF.

V usage is TRBV15 and J usage is TRBJ2-2, with D maybe TRBD2 (6 bases). The CDR3 is 18 residues long. The V gene's germline CDR1 is LNHNV and CDR2 YYDKDF (reference sequence). The germline V and J ends were trimmed by 1 base and 0 bases, with 15 bases remaining between them. The chain's CDR3 is CATSRGGRMGANTGELFF. CDR3 nucleotides: TGTGCCACCAGCAGAGGGGGGAGGATGGGAGCGAACACCGGGGAGCTGTTTTTT.

This clone was counted once. This sequence joins TRBV7-9 and TRBJ2-7; 7 positions match TRBD1. Per the germline V gene, CDR1 is SEHNR and CDR2 is FQNEAQ (reference sequence). The CDR3 spans 13 residues. V dropped 4 bases and J dropped 3; count of bases not matched to a gene: 3. CDR3 sequence reads: CASSWGTDYEQYF. CDR3 in DNA: TGTGCCAGCAGCTGGGGGACAGACTACGAGCAGTACTTC.

The CDR3 here is CASRPGQGAYEQYF. CDR3 DNA: TGCGCCAGCAGGCCAGGACAGGGGGCTTACGAGCAGTACTTC. The rearrangement joins TRBV5-1 to TRBJ2-7, with TRBD1 identical over 11 bases. The germline gives CDR1 SGHRS, CDR2 YFSETQ. The CDR3 has 14 residues. The trim removed 5 bases at V and 4 bases at J, leaving 5 bases unmatched. Combining the CDR3 with reference TRBV5-1 and TRBJ2-7 gives the whole variable domain KAGVTQTPRYLIKTRGQQVTLSCSPISGHRSVSWYQQTPGQGLQFLFEYFSETQRNKGNFPGRFSGRQFSNSRSEMNVSTLELGDSALYLCASRPGQGAYEQYFGPGTRLTVT.

This clone was observed once. V is TRBV7-8 and J is TRBJ1-4; 9 nucleotides line up with TRBD1. J lost 8 bases, V lost 5 bases, and 9 bases had no gene match. The CDR3 runs 15 residues. CDR1 is SGHVS and CDR2 is FQNEAQ in the germline V gene. The CDR3 DNA reads as TGTGCCAGCAGCCCCAGACAGGGGGTTGGAGAAAAACTGTTTTTT. Amino acids: CASSPRQGVGEKLFF.

In regard to this clone: At one end, the junction sequence differs from germline, possibly due to a read error. This chain connects TRBV19 to TRBJ1-1, with 7 bases that match TRBD1. CDR3 size: 15 residues. CDR1 and CDR2 from the germline V gene are LNHDA and SQIVND (reference sequence). DNA of the CDR3: TGTGCCAGCAGTAGGGGACAGAAATTGAGCACTGAAGCTTTCTTT. Translated: CASSRGQKLSTEAFF.

The chain has TRBV6-6 and TRBJ1-5, with D hard to call. Trimming took 8 bases from V and 10 from J, leaving 15 bases between them. The CDR3 totals 12 residues. CDR1 MNHNY and CDR2 SVGAGI come from the germline V gene (reference sequence). CDR3 residues: CASGSLLKPQHF. The CDR3 nucleotides are TGTGCCAGCGGTAGCTTGCTGAAACCCCAGCATTTT.

The rearrangement uses TRBV27 and TRBJ2-7; TRBD2 might be the D (6 bases). Germline V CDR1 and CDR2: MNHEY, SMNVEV (reference sequence). Trimming stripped 4 bases from V and 3 bases from J, with 16 bases between. This CDR3 region has 15 residues. The CDR3 nucleotides are TGTGCCAGCAGTTATGGACTAACGAAGGACTACGAGCAGTACTTC. Translating it yields CASSYGLTKDYEQYF.

This clone has just one count. The chain combines TRBV7-6 with TRBJ2-7; TRBD2 agrees at 8 bases. Germline CDR1 and CDR2: SGHVS and FNYEAQ. Losses at the gene ends were 8 bases for V and 2 bases for J; bases not matched to a gene: 5. The CDR3 has 13 amino acids. For the CDR3, the DNA is TGTGCCAGCCGTCGGGGGGGCCCCTACGAGCAGTACTTC. This gives the protein CASRRGGPYEQYF.

The gene calls are TRBV13 and TRBJ2-1; unclear D gene. The CDR3 is 15 amino acids. Trimming removed 1 base at V and 4 bases at J, with 11 bases between. Germline V gives CDR1 PRHDT, CDR2 FYEKMQ (reference sequence). CDR3 DNA: TGTGCCAGCAGCTTAGAGAGCGAGAATTACAATGAGCAGTTCTTC. The encoded protein is CASSLESENYNEQFF.

The chain recombines TRBV7-2 with TRBJ1-1, with TRBD1 matching over 9 bases. V dropped 6 bases and J dropped 1; count of bases not matched to a gene: 9. Germline V gene data show CDR1 as SGHTA and CDR2 as FQGNSA. The CDR3 extends over 16 amino acids. The CDR3 here is CASSPGTGTRNTEAFF. The CDR3 bases are TGTGCCAGCAGTCCCGGGACAGGGACGAGGAACACTGAAGCTTTCTTT.

A remark on this clone: Distinct nucleotide sequences in the sample also encode this CDR3. The chain has TRBV6-6 and TRBJ2-7; TRBD2 agrees at 7 bases. Losses at the gene ends were 0 bases for V and 2 bases for J; bases not matched to a gene: 4. The germline gives CDR1 MNHNY, CDR2 SVGAGI (reference sequence). The CDR3 is made up of 15 amino acids. The CDR3 sequence is CASSYSSGGAYEQYF. Here the CDR3 DNA reads TGTGCCAGCAGTTACTCGAGTGGGGGGGCCTACGAGCAGTACTTC.

The chain employs TRBV6-5 and TRBJ1-2, with no clear D. The V gene's germline CDR1 is MNHEY and CDR2 SVGAGI. V was cut by 6 bases and J by 6 bases, with 17 bases left in between. The CDR3 is 14 amino acids. The CDR3 loop is CASREDGPRDGYTF. Written as DNA, the CDR3 is TGTGCCAGCAGAGAGGACGGACCGAGGGATGGCTACACCTTC.

The rearrangement links TRBV6-1 to TRBJ1-6, with 8 bases identical to TRBD1. The germline gives CDR1 MNHNS, CDR2 SASEGT. The CDR3 has 13 residues. The V and J ends lost 4 bases and 11 bases, in that order; junction bases with no gene match: 4. Written as DNA, the CDR3 is TGTGCCAGCAGTGCGACAGGGGATCCACCCCTCCACTTT. It specifies CASSATGDPPLHF.

Only a few counts were recorded for this clone. The J gene is TRBJ2-7, the V gene TRBV30, with TRBD2 identical over 9 bases. Germline CDR1 and CDR2: GTSNPN and SVGIG (reference sequence). CDR3 length: 12 residues. J was trimmed by 4 bases and V by 5 bases; bases with no gene match: 3. This CDR3 reads CAWGTSRYEQYF. CDR3 bases: TGTGCCTGGGGGACTAGCCGTTACGAGCAGTACTTC.